What follows is one T cell receptor (beta chain) and its context. Its antigen is not known. The method was immunoSEQ multiplex PCR; TCRdb's version includes in-frame clones alone and lacks a portion of them. The sample has 3,000 to 4,500 clones, 65% to 80% seen once. This sample was included in a study of T cell repertoires in ileal Crohn's disease. Study-wide findings and caveats: Compared with CD4 T cells, sorted CD8 cells carried more expanded clones.

This sequence originates from an adult with Crohn's disease. The material sequenced was ileal tissue.

CDR3 DNA: TGTGCCAGTAGTTCTACTAACAGGGGGGTCTATGGCTACACCTTC. This translates into CASSSTNRGVYGYTF. The chain uses TRBV19 and TRBJ1-2; TRBD1 matches 8 bases. The ends lost 5 bases at V and 4 bases at J; junction bases unmatched: 9. Germline V gene data show CDR1 as LNHDA and CDR2 as SQIVND (reference sequence). CDR3 length: 15 residues.